The rows below give T cell receptor beta chains drawn from one sample of a study of blood T cell repertoires in COVID-19. Repertoires were generated with immunoSEQ multiplex PCR, while TCRdb's copy carries only in-frame clones and drops some. The sample holds around 200,000 clones, 86% seen once. Specimen: PBMCs or T cells enriched from blood (not recorded which). The receptors here all came from a woman aged 25 to 39 who had been exposed to COVID-19. The CDR3 runs from the conserved cysteine through the conserved F or W. The order of the fields is J gene, V gene, CDR3 length, D gene, clone size, CDR3 protein, CDR3 DNA. A D gene is named only where the DNA matches it firmly. A row's size may be missing; if present it is once, few, many or a size class.

TRBJ2-4	TRBV27	17	TRBD2	NA	CASSLSGRGLSKNIQYF	TGTGCCAGCAGTTTATCGGGGAGGGGACTATCCAAAAACATTCAGTACTTC
TRBJ2-7	TRBV18	13	NA	NA	CASSPPSQREQYF	TGTGCCAGCTCACCACCTAGCCAGCGCGAGCAGTACTTC
TRBJ2-7	TRBV15	14	NA	NA	CATSRERVLYEQYF	TGTGCCACCAGCAGAGAGAGGGTCCTCTACGAGCAGTACTTC
TRBJ2-7	TRBV15	13	NA	NA	CATRQVLSYEQYF	TGTGCCACCCGACAGGTCCTCTCCTACGAGCAGTACTTC
TRBJ2-5	TRBV11-3	13	NA	NA	CASSLIPQETQYF	TGTGCCAGCAGCTTAATTCCGCAAGAGACCCAGTACTTC
TRBJ1-3	TRBV18	15	NA	NA	CASSPDVGLLNTIYF	TGTGCCAGCTCACCGGACGTAGGACTGCTGAACACCATATATTTT
TRBJ2-7	TRBV9	15	TRBD1	once	CASSPAGTGIHEQYF	TGTGCCAGCAGCCCCGCCGGGACAGGGATCCACGAGCAGTACTTC
TRBJ1-4	TRBV6-5	15	TRBD1	NA	CASSYLKGAREKLFF	TGTGCCAGCAGTTACCTAAAGGGGGCAAGGGAAAAACTGTTTTTT
TRBJ1-2	TRBV10-1	13	NA	NA	CASSASAGYGYTF	TGCGCCAGCAGTGCATCTGCAGGGTACGGCTACACCTTC
TRBJ1-5	TRBV6-1	14	NA	NA	CASSESGKGQPQHF	TGTGCCAGCAGTGAGTCAGGTAAAGGTCAGCCCCAGCATTTT
TRBJ2-7	TRBV18	16	TRBD2	NA	CASSQAGTSGTYEQYF	TGTGCCAGCTCACAGGCCGGGACTAGCGGGACCTACGAGCAGTACTTC
TRBJ2-7	TRBV2	15	NA	NA	CASSAEQASSYEQYF	TGTGCCAGCAGTGCGGAACAGGCTAGCTCCTACGAGCAGTACTTC
TRBJ1-5	TRBV6-5	13	TRBD1	few	CATGTGDNQPQHF	TGTGCCACAGGGACAGGGGACAATCAGCCCCAGCATTTT
TRBJ2-1	TRBV9	15	TRBD2	once	CASSPRLAGGGEQFF	TGTGCCAGCAGCCCCCGACTAGCGGGGGGGGGTGAGCAGTTCTTC
TRBJ1-1	TRBV2	14	TRBD1	NA	CASRGQGGVAEAFF	TGTGCCAGCAGGGGACAGGGGGGTGTAGCTGAAGCTTTCTTT
TRBJ1-2	TRBV5-1	16	TRBD1	NA	CASRQSGTGEFYGYTF	TGCGCCAGCAGGCAGTCCGGGACAGGGGAATTCTATGGCTACACCTTC
TRBJ2-1	TRBV7-2	18	NA	NA	CASSLVDWGASSYNEQFF	TGTGCCAGCAGCTTAGTTGATTGGGGCGCCAGCTCCTACAATGAGCAGTTCTTC
TRBJ2-2	TRBV11-3	14	NA	NA	CASSLSGLTGELFF	TGTGCCAGCAGCTTGTCAGGGTTGACCGGGGAGCTGTTTTTT
TRBJ1-4	TRBV18	13	NA	once	CASGTVAAEKLFF	TGTGCCAGCGGGACTGTTGCGGCAGAAAAACTGTTTTTT
TRBJ1-5	TRBV19	15	NA	NA	CASTPTRFSGQPQHF	TGTGCCAGTACCCCCACCCGGTTCTCAGGTCAGCCCCAGCATTTT
TRBJ1-1	TRBV6-5	14	TRBD1	few	CASSIDREDTEAFF	TGTGCCAGCAGTATTGACAGGGAAGACACTGAAGCTTTCTTT
TRBJ2-7	TRBV7-9	14	NA	NA	CASSATGNSYEQYF	TGTGCCAGCAGCGCTACAGGGAACTCCTACGAGCAGTACTTC